The 29 T cell receptor beta chains in this list originate from one sample, sequenced in a study of regulatory T cells in long-lasting Graves disease. In building TCR beta libraries, iRepertoire HTBI primers were used together with Arm-PCR of CDR3 regions. TCRdb independently ran MiXCR on the multiplex PCR reads; one entry per CDR3 protein. Of approximately 400,000 distinct CDR3 sequences listed, 15% are singletons. The sample's time point: newly diagnosed GD, antithyroid drugs for less than 3 months. There was RNA extracted from PBMCs, and the TCR library was made from it. These records were also assigned to another study, of T cells in Graves' hyperthyroidism and ophthalmopathy.

Source: peripheral blood mononuclear cells (PBMCs), taken at new diagnosis, from a patient treated with antithyroid drugs. All receptors come from a woman in her forties with Graves disease.

The genes are TRBV27 and TRBJ2-4; 14 bases align to TRBD2. Losses at the gene ends were 6 bases for V and 7 bases for J; bases not matched to a gene: 8. Germline V gene sequence: CDR1 MNHEY, CDR2 SMNVEV (reference sequence). There are 16 residues in the CDR3. The CDR3 reads CASSGLAGGPRNIQYF. The CDR3 bases are TGTGCCAGCAGCGGACTAGCGGGAGGACCCCGGAACATTCAGTACTTC.

This clonotype was recorded many times. CDR3 residues: CASSLRQGADEAFF. The CDR3 bases are TGCGCCAGCAGCCTAAGACAGGGGGCCGATGAAGCTTTCTTT. This sequence joins TRBV5-1 and TRBJ1-1; TRBD1 matches 10 bases. Looked up from germline, CDR1 is SGHRS and CDR2 is YFSETQ. The CDR3 is made up of 14 amino acids. The ends lost 4 bases at V and 7 bases at J; junction bases unmatched: 7.

This clonotype was recorded a few times. CDR3 sequence reads: CSLPAGGPGDTQYF. The CDR3 region has the DNA TGCAGTCTTCCAGCGGGAGGGCCCGGAGATACGCAGTATTTT. V usage is TRBV20-1 and J usage is TRBJ2-3; 10 bases match TRBD2. Germline-derived CDR1 and CDR2 are DFQATT and SNEGSKA (reference sequence). The CDR3 length is 14 residues. The V segment lost 8 bases and the J segment 5 bases; nucleotides outside the gene matches: 10.

This clonotype was counted at least ten times. The V call is TRBV28, the J call TRBJ1-5; D gene uncertain. CDR1 and CDR2 (germline): MDHEN, SYDVKM. Trimming cost V 8 bases and J 0 bases, with 11 bases left between them. The CDR3 is 14 amino acids. The CDR3 coding sequence is TGTGCCAGCGGCCAAGAGTCTAGCAATCAGCCCCAGCATTTT. Protein product: CASGQESSNQPQHF.

The rearrangement links TRBV7-2 to TRBJ2-1, with TRBD2 identical over 13 bases. The CDR3 has 18 amino acids. V lost 3 bases and J lost 1; bases outside the gene matches: 6. Germline-derived CDR1 and CDR2 are SGHTA and FQGNSA. DNA for the CDR3: TGTGCCAGCAGCTTCAGGACTAGCGGGAGAGGGTCCTACAATGAGCAGTTCTTC. As protein: CASSFRTSGRGSYNEQFF.

The chain links TRBV19 to TRBJ1-5, with a tentative D call TRBD1 (6 bases). The V gene's germline CDR1 is LNHDA and CDR2 SQIVND (reference sequence). The CDR3 contains 16 residues. V lost 2 bases to trimming and J lost 2 bases, with 13 bases between them. CDR3 loop: CASSIRAGAGNQPQHF. The CDR3 DNA follows: TGTGCCAGTAGTATACGGGCAGGGGCGGGCAATCAGCCCCAGCATTTT. The full variable domain, in which reference TRBV19 and TRBJ1-5 provide the parts outside the CDR3, is DGGITQSPKYLFRKEGQNVTLSCEQNLNHDAMYWYRQDPGQGLRLIYYSQIVNDFQKGDIAEGYSVSREKKESFPLTVTSAQKNPTAFYLCASSIRAGAGNQPQHFGDGTRLSIL.

This clonotype was picked up a small number of times. V usage is TRBV25-1 and J usage is TRBJ2-2, with TRBD2 as a possible D gene (5 bases). Germline lookup yields CDR1 MGHDK and CDR2 SYGVNS. Trimming cost V 4 bases and J 6 bases, with 21 bases left between them. This CDR3 is built from 17 residues. The chain's CDR3 is CASSAAAVGSRAGELFF. The CDR3 DNA reads TGTGCCAGCAGTGCCGCAGCGGTAGGAAGCCGCGCCGGGGAGCTGTTTTTT.

This clonotype was found a few times. The chain combines TRBV5-5 with TRBJ2-7; no reliable D call. The CDR3 runs 17 residues. The V gene lost 3 bases and the J gene lost 0 bases, with 19 bases spanning the gap. From germline, CDR1 is SGHKS and CDR2 YYEKEE (reference sequence). The CDR3 DNA sequence: TGTGCCAGCAGCTCAGGTGCGGCGACACGGGCCTCCTACGAGCAGTACTTC. Its translation: CASSSGAATRASYEQYF.

The chain links TRBV11-3 to TRBJ2-3, with TRBD2 matching 8 bases. Trimming took 5 bases from V and 4 from J; bases not matched to a gene: 8. CDR3 length equals 15 residues. Germline CDR1 reads SGHNT; CDR2 reads YENEEA. The CDR3 DNA sequence: TGTGCCAGCAGCGCACGAGCGGGAGCTTCAGATACGCAGTATTTT. This encodes CASSARAGASDTQYF.

This clonotype was seen a few times. The chain carries TRBV29-1 and TRBJ1-1; D gene uncertain. V lost 4 bases to trimming and J lost 0 bases, with 18 bases between them. CDR1 SQVTM and CDR2 ANQGSEA come from the germline V gene. This CDR3 spans 16 amino acids. In DNA, the CDR3 is TGCAGCGTTGCCCCGAGTGGATCGGGCATGAACACTGAAGCTTTCTTT. Protein sequence: CSVAPSGSGMNTEAFF.

The rearrangement joins TRBV5-1 to TRBJ2-5; no clear D gene. Trimming took off 0 bases at V and 5 bases at J, with 14 bases between the two ends. This CDR3 contains 15 residues. Germline V gives CDR1 SGHRS, CDR2 YFSETQ. The CDR3, as DNA: TGCGCCAGCAGCTTGGAAGGGTTAAGCTCGGAGACCCAGTACTTC. This encodes CASSLEGLSSETQYF.

This clonotype was seen many times. The chain is built from TRBV28 and TRBJ1-2, with D maybe TRBD1 (5 bases). The CDR3 covers 13 residues. With 3 bases removed from V and 8 bases from J, the gap between germline ends came to 13 bases. Per germline, CDR1 MDHEN and CDR2 SYDVKM. The CDR3 DNA reads as TGTGCCAGCAGTTTCGGGGATCGGGGGGGCTACACCTTC. This translates into CASSFGDRGGYTF.

The chain combines TRBV4-1 with TRBJ1-1; D unresolved. Germline V gene sequence: CDR1 MGHRA, CDR2 YSYEKL. V gave up 7 bases and J gave up 2 bases, with 8 bases separating them. The CDR3 runs to 12 residues. The CDR3 DNA reads TGCGCCAGCACGCACAGTAACACTGAAGCTTTCTTT. Protein: CASTHSNTEAFF.

V and J are TRBV11-2 and TRBJ2-5, with TRBD2 matching over 12 bases. V shed 3 bases, J shed 4 bases, and the junction held 9 bases outside the gene matches. Germline V lookup: CDR1 SGHAT, CDR2 FQNNGV. The CDR3 has 17 amino acids. CDR3 DNA sequence: TGTGCCAGCAGCTTCTGGACTAGCGGGAATGGAGGAGAGACCCAGTACTTC. Its translation is CASSFWTSGNGGETQYF. Combining the CDR3 with reference TRBV11-2 and TRBJ2-5 gives the whole variable domain EAGVAQSPRYKIIEKRQSVAFWCNPISGHATLYWYQQILGQGPKLLIQFQNNGVVDDSQLPKDRFSAERLKGVDSTLKIQPAKLEDSAVYLCASSFWTSGNGGETQYFGPGTRLLVL.

This clonotype has a count of ten or more. This chain joins TRBV11-3 and TRBJ2-7; maybe TRBD2 (5 bases). Trimming took 0 bases from V and 3 from J, leaving 15 bases between them. The CDR3 extends over 16 amino acids. Germline V gene lookup returns CDR1 SGHNT and CDR2 YENEEA. CDR3 in amino acids: CASSLDGTGSNYEQYF. CDR3 DNA: TGTGCCAGCAGCTTAGATGGCACGGGGAGTAACTACGAGCAGTACTTC. Full variable domain (missing parts from reference TRBV11-3 and TRBJ2-7): EAGVVQSPRYKIIEKKQPVAFWCNPISGHNTLYWYLQNLGQGPELLIRYENEEAVDDSQLPKDRFSAERLKGVDSTLKIQPAELGDSAVYLCASSLDGTGSNYEQYFGPGTRLTVT.

This clonotype has ten or more counts. The V call is TRBV12-3 or TRBV12-4, the J call TRBJ1-4; D uncertain. Trimming cost V 7 bases and J 3 bases, with 12 bases left between them. This CDR3 has 14 residues. The CDR3 nucleotides are TGTGCCAGCACCCCCGGACGGCCTAATGAAAAACTGTTTTTT. Translated, it gives CASTPGRPNEKLFF.

This chain links TRBV29-1 with TRBJ1-2, with D uncertain. Trimming stripped 4 bases from V and 7 bases from J, with 16 bases between. Germline values: CDR1 SQVTM, CDR2 ANQGSEA. The CDR3 spans 13 residues. CDR3 region: CSVVPGMVGGYTF. CDR3 nucleotides: TGCAGCGTTGTCCCGGGGATGGTTGGTGGCTACACCTTC.

This clonotype was recorded many times. This chain uses TRBV6-5 with TRBJ2-1; D remains ambiguous. Per the germline V gene, CDR1 is MNHEY and CDR2 is SVGAGI. The CDR3 has 16 amino acids. The ends were cut back, 0 bases at V and 0 bases at J, with 9 bases in the middle. The chain's CDR3 is CASSYSGNPSYNEQFF. In DNA, the CDR3 is TGTGCCAGCAGTTACTCAGGTAACCCCTCCTACAATGAGCAGTTCTTC.

This clonotype was found many times. This sequence joins TRBV6-2 or TRBV6-3 and TRBJ2-3, with 13 bases matching TRBD2. The CDR3 has 17 amino acids. Losses at the gene ends were 6 bases for V and 0 bases for J; bases not matched to a gene: 6. Germline-derived CDR1 and CDR2 are MNHEY and SVGEGT. The CDR3 DNA reads TGTGCCAGCAGCCAAGGGACTAGCGGGGAAAGCACAGATACGCAGTATTTT. This encodes CASSQGTSGESTDTQYF.

Many counts were recorded for this clonotype. This rearrangement joins TRBV6-2 or TRBV6-3 to TRBJ2-5, with 11 bases matching TRBD1. The length of the CDR3 is 16 residues. From germline, CDR1 is MNHEY and CDR2 SVGEGT. The ends lost 5 bases at V and 2 bases at J; junction bases unmatched: 7. CDR3 nucleotide sequence: TGTGCCAGCAGTAGGACAGGGGGCATTTTGCAAGAGACCCAGTACTTC. Translating it yields CASSRTGGILQETQYF.

The sample holds many counts of this clonotype. The chain combines TRBV5-6 with TRBJ1-6; D may be TRBD1 (6 bases). The CDR3 totals 15 residues. Germline CDR1 SGHDT, CDR2 YYEEEE. V was clipped by 0 bases and J by 6 bases, with 10 bases between them. This CDR3 reads CASSLDGGRNSPLHF. DNA of the CDR3: TGTGCCAGCAGCTTGGACGGGGGGCGTAATTCACCCCTCCACTTT.

This clonotype was seen at least ten times. The chain combines TRBV3-1 with TRBJ1-1; 7 bases match TRBD1. Losses at the gene ends were 2 bases for V and 8 bases for J; bases not matched to a gene: 5. CDR1 and CDR2 (germline): LGHDT, YNNKEL (reference sequence). This CDR3 has 13 amino acids. This CDR3 reads CASSQLDRREAFF. The CDR3 coding sequence is TGTGCCAGCAGCCAATTGGACAGGCGGGAAGCTTTCTTT.

This clonotype was seen repeatedly, ten times or more. This chain connects TRBV6-1 to TRBJ2-5; the D gene is possibly TRBD1 (5 bases). Germline assignment: CDR1 MNHNS and CDR2 SASEGT. This CDR3 region has 13 residues. Trimming stripped 7 bases from V and 5 bases from J, with 14 bases between. The CDR3 region has the DNA TGTGCCAGCACCTCGTTCTCAGGGGAGACCCAGTACTTC. It encodes CASTSFSGETQYF.

Details on this clonotype: This may stem from a read error, because a much larger clone lies one nucleotide away. The chain links TRBV28 to TRBJ2-3; no clear D gene. Germline V lookup: CDR1 MDHEN, CDR2 SYDVKM. CDR3 length equals 16 residues. Trimming removed 5 bases from V and 2 bases from J, with 17 bases in between. CDR3 protein: CASSTIRVPPTDTQYF. CDR3 sequence (DNA): TGTGCCAGCAGTACGATTAGGGTCCCCCCCACAGATACGCAGTATTTT. The full variable domain, completed using reference TRBV28 and TRBJ2-3, is DVKVTQSSRYLVKRTGEKVFLECVQDMDHENMFWYRQDPGLGLRLIYFSYDVKMKEKGDIPEGYSVSREKKERFSLILESASTNQTSMYLCASSTIRVPPTDTQYFGPGTRLTVL.

This clonotype was picked up a small number of times. The chain uses TRBV20-1 and TRBJ1-2; tentatively, D is TRBD1 (6 bases). V was cut by 6 bases and J by 4 bases, with 27 bases left in between. Germline values: CDR1 DFQATT, CDR2 SNEGSKA (reference sequence). CDR3 length equals 17 residues. The CDR3 DNA reads as TGCAGTGCCAGATACACTATCCGGGACACCTCGGCCTATGGCTACACCTTC. Residues: CSARYTIRDTSAYGYTF.

This clonotype has a count of ten or more. The chain carries TRBV10-3 and TRBJ2-1; 8 bases are shared with TRBD1. Trimming cost V 3 bases and J 8 bases; bases outside gene matches: 12. This CDR3 is built from 16 residues. Germline V CDR1 and CDR2: ENHRY, SYGVKD. The CDR3 region is CAISDSYRQGIYEQFF. The CDR3 nucleotides are TGTGCCATCAGTGATAGTTATCGACAGGGGATCTATGAGCAGTTCTTC.

This clonotype was detected ten times or more. V gene TRBV19 combines with J gene TRBJ2-1, with D possibly TRBD1 on 6 matching bases. The ends were cut back, 5 bases at V and 9 bases at J, with 8 bases in the middle. There are 11 residues in the CDR3. Germline V gene data show CDR1 as LNHDA and CDR2 as SQIVND (reference sequence). The CDR3 here is CASSQGSEQFF. CDR3 bases: TGTGCCAGTAGTCAGGGGAGTGAGCAGTTCTTC.

This clonotype was detected only a few times. The chain has TRBV19 and TRBJ2-1; D is undetermined. V gave up 3 bases and J gave up 7 bases, with 13 bases separating them. The CDR3 sequence is 14 residues long. CDR1 is LNHDA and CDR2 is SQIVND in the germline V gene (reference sequence). CDR3 residues: CASSMGEARNEQFF. The DNA of the CDR3 is TGTGCCAGTAGTATGGGCGAGGCGCGAAATGAGCAGTTCTTC.

This clonotype was detected ten times or more. This rearrangement joins TRBV7-9 to TRBJ2-2, with D unclear. The germline V and J ends were trimmed by 5 bases and 1 base, with 14 bases remaining between them. The CDR3 extends over 16 amino acids. CDR1 is SEHNR, CDR2 FQNEAQ, per germline (reference sequence). CDR3: CASSPPGSLNTGELFF. The CDR3 nucleotides are TGTGCCAGCAGCCCACCGGGTTCCCTGAACACCGGGGAGCTGTTTTTT.